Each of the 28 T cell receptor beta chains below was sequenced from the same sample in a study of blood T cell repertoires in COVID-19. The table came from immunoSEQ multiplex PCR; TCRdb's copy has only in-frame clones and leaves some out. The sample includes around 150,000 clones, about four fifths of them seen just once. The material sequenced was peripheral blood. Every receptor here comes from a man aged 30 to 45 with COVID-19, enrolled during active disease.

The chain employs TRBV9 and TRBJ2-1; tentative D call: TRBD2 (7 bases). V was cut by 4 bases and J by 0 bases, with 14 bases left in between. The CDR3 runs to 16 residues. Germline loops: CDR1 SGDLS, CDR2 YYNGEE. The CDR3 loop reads CASSLGGVSSYNEQFF. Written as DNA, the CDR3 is TGTGCCAGCAGCTTAGGGGGGGTAAGCTCCTACAATGAGCAGTTCTTC.

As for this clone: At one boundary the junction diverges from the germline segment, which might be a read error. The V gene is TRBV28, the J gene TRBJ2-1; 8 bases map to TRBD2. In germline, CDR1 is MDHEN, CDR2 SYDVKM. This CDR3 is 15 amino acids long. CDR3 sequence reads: CASSPGGAGVFRGIF. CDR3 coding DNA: TGTGCCAGCAGTCCGGGTGGAGCGGGAGTCTTTCGAGGGATCTTC.

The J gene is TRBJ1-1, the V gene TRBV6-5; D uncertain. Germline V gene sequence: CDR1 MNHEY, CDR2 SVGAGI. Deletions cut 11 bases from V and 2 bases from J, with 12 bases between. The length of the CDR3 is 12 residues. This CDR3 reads CAVRGSNTEAFF. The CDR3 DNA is TGTGCCGTACGCGGCAGCAACACTGAAGCTTTCTTT.

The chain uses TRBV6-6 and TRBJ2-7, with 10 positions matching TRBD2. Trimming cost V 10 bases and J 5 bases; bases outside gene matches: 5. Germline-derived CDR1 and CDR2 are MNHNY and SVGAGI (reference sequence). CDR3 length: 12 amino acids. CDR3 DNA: TGTGCCACTCTTAGCGGGAGGCACGAGCAGTACTTC. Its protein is CATLSGRHEQYF.

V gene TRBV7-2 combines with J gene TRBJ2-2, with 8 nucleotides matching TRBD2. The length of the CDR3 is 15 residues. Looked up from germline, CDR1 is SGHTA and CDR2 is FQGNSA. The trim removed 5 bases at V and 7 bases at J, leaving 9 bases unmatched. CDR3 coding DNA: TGTGCCAGCAGCCCTATAGCGGGAAGTAGCGGGGAGCTGTTTTTT. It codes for CASSPIAGSSGELFF.

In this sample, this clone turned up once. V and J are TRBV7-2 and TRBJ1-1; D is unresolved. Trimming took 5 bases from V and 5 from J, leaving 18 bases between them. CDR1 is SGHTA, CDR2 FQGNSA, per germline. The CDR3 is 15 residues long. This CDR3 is CASSHLEVVGTEAFF. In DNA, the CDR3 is TGTGCCAGCAGCCACCTCGAGGTCGTCGGGACTGAAGCTTTCTTT.

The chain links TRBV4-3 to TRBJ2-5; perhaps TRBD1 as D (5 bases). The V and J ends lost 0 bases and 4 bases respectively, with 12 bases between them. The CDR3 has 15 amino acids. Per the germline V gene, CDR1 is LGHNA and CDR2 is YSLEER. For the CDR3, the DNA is TGCGCCAGCAGCCAAGATATCAGGGATCCAGAGACCCAGTACTTC. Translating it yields CASSQDIRDPETQYF.

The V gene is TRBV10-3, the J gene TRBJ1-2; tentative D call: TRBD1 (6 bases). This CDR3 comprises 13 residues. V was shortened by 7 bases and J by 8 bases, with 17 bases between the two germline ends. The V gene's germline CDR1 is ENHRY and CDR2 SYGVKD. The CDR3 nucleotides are TGTGCCATCACAGGGGCCACGAGCGGAGGCTACACCTTC. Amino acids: CAITGATSGGYTF.

The CDR3 is CAIRGTGTGALDTQYF. The CDR3 DNA reads TGTGCCATCAGGGGGACCGGGACAGGGGCACTAGATACGCAGTATTTT. The chain combines TRBV10-3 with TRBJ2-3; TRBD1 matches at 10 bases. Germline V gene lookup returns CDR1 ENHRY and CDR2 SYGVKD. CDR3 length: 16 residues. The J segment lost 5 bases and the V segment lost 6 bases, leaving 11 bases of the junction unmatched.

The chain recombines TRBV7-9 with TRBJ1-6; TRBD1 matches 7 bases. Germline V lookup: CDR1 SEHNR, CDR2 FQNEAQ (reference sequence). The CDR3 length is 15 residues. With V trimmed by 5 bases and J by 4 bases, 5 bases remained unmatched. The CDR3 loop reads CASSEAGGYNSPLHF. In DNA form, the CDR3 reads TGTGCCAGCAGCGAGGCAGGGGGATATAATTCACCCCTCCACTTT.

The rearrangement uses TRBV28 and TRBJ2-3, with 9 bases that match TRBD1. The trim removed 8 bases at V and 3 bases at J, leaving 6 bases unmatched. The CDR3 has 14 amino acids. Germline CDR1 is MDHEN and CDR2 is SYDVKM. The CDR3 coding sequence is TGTGCCAGCGGGTCCGGGACAGGGACAGATACGCAGTATTTT. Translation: CASGSGTGTDTQYF.

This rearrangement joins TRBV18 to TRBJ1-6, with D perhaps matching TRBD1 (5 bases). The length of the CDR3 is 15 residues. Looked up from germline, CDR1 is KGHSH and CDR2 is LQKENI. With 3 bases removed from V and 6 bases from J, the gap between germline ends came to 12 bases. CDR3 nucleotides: TGTGCCAGCTCACCGTCCGGGGGAGGTAATTCACCCCTCCACTTT. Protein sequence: CASSPSGGGNSPLHF.

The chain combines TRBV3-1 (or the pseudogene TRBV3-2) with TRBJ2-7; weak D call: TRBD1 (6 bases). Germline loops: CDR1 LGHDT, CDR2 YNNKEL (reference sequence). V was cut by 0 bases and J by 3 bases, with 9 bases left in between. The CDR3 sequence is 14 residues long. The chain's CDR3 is CASSQERTVYEQYF. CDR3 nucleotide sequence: TGTGCCAGCAGCCAAGAGAGGACAGTCTACGAGCAGTACTTC.

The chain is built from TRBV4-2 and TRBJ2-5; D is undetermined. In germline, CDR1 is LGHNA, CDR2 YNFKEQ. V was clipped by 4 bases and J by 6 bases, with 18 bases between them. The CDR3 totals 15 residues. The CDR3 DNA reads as TGTGCCAGCAGCCTCAACGGCGGCCTCTTAAAGACCCAGTACTTC. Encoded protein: CASSLNGGLLKTQYF.

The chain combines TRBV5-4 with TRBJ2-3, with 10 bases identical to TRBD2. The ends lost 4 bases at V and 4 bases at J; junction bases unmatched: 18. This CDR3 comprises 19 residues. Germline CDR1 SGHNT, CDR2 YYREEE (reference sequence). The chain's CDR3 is CASSSVGEAGGPFSDTQYF. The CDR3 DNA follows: TGTGCCAGCAGCAGCGTTGGGGAAGCGGGAGGGCCTTTCTCAGATACGCAGTATTTT.

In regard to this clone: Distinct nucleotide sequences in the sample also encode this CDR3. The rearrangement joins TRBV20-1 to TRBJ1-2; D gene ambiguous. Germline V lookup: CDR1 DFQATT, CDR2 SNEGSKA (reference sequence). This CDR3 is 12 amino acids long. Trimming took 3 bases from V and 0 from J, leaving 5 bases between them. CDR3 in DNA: TGCAGTGCTAGTACGGCTAACTATGGCTACACCTTC. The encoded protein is CSASTANYGYTF.

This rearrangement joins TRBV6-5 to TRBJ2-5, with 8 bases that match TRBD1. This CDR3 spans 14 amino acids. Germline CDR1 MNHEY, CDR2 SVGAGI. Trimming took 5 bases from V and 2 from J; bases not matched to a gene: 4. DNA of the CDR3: TGTGCCAGCAGTCAGGGGGCGCGGCAAGAGACCCAGTACTTC. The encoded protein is CASSQGARQETQYF.

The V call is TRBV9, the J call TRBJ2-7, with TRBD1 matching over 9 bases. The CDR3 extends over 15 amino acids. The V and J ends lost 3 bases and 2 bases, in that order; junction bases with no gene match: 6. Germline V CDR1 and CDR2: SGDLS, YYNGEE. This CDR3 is CASSAGTGSAYEQYF. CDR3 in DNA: TGTGCCAGCAGCGCGGGGACAGGGTCGGCCTACGAGCAGTACTTC. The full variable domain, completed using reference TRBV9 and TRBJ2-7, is DSGVTQTPKHLITATGQRVTLRCSPRSGDLSVYWYQQSLDQGLQFLIQYYNGEERAKGNILERFSAQQFPDLHSELNLSSLELGDSALYFCASSAGTGSAYEQYFGPGTRLTVT.

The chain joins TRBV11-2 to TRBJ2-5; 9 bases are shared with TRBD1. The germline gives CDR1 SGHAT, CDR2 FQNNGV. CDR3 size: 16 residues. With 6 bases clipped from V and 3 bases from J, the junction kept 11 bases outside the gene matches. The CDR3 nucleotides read TGTGCCAGCAGACACCCGGGACAGGGCAAAAAAGAGACCCAGTACTTC. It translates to CASRHPGQGKKETQYF.

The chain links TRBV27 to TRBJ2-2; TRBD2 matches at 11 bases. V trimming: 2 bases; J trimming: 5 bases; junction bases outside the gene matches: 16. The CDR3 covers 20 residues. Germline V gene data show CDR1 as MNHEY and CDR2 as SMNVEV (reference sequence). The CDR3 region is CASSLRATSGRHPRTGELFF. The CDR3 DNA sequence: TGTGCCAGCAGTTTACGGGCTACTAGCGGGAGACACCCACGGACCGGGGAGCTGTTTTTT.

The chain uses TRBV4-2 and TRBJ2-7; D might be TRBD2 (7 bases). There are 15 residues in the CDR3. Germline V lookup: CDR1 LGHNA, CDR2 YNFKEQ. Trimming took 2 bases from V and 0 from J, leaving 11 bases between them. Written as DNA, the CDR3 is TGTGCCAGCAGCCAATTGGGGGGGGCCTCCTACGAGCAGTACTTC. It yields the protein CASSQLGGASYEQYF.

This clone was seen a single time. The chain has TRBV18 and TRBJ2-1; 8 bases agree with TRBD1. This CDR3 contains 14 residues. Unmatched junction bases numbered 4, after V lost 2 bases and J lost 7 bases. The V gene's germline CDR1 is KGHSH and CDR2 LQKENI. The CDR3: CASSPGTGGNEQFF. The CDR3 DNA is TGTGCCAGCTCACCAGGGACAGGTGGGAATGAGCAGTTCTTC.

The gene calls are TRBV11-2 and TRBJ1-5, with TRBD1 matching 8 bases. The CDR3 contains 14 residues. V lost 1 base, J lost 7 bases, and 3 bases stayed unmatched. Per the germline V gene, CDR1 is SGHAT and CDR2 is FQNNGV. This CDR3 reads CASSLAGGGQPQHF. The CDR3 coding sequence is TGTGCCAGCAGCTTAGCAGGGGGCGGACAGCCCCAGCATTTT.

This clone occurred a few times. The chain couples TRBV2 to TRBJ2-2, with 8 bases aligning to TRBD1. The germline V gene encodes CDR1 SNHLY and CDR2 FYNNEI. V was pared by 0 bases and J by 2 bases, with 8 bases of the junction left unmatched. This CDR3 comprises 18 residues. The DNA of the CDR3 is TGTGCCAGCAGTGAAGCGCTTCCGGGACAGGCAAACACCGGGGAGCTGTTTTTT. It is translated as CASSEALPGQANTGELFF.

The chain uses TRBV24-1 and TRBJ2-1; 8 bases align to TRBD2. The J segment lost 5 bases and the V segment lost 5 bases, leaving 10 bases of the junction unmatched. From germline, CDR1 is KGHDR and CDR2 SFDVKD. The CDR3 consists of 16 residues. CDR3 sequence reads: CATSGLAGGAHNEQFF. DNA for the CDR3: TGTGCCACCAGTGGCCTCGCGGGAGGAGCTCACAATGAGCAGTTCTTC.

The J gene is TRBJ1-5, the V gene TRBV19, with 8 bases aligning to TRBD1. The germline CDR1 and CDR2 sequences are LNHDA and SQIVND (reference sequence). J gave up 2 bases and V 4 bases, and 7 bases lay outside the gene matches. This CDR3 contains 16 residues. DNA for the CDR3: TGTGCCAGTAGTAAATCGGACAGGGTTGGCAATCAGCCCCAGCATTTT. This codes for CASSKSDRVGNQPQHF.

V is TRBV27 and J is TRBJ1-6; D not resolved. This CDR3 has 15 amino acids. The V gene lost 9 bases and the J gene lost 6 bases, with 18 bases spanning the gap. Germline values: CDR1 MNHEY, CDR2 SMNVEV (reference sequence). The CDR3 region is CASKIGNSGNSPLHF. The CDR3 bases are TGTGCCAGTAAAATCGGTAACTCGGGTAATTCACCCCTCCACTTT.

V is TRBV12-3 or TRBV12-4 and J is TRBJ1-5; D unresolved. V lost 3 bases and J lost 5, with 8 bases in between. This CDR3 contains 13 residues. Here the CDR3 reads CASSFTTDQPQHF. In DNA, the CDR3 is TGTGCCAGCAGTTTTACTACCGATCAGCCCCAGCATTTT.